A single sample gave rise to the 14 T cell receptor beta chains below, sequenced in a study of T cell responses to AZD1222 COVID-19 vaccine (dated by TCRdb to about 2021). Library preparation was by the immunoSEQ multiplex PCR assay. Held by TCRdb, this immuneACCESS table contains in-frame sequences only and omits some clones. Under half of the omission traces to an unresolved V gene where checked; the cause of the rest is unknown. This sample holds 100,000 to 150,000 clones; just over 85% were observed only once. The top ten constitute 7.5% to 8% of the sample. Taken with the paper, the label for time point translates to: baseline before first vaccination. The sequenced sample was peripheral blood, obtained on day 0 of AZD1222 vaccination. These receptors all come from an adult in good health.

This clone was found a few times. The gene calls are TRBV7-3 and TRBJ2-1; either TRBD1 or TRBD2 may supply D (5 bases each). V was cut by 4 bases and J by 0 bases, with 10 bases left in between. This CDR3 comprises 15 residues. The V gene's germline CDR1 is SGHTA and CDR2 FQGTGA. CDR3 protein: CASSSLGDSYNEQFF. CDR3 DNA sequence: TGTGCCAGCAGCTCCCTGGGGGACTCCTACAATGAGCAGTTCTTC. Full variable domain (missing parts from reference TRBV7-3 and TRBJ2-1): GAGVSQTPSNKVTEKGKYVELRCDPISGHTALYWYRQSLGQGPEFLIYFQGTGAADDSGLPNDRFFAVRPEGSVSTLKIQRTERGDSAVYLCASSSLGDSYNEQFFGPGTRLTVL.

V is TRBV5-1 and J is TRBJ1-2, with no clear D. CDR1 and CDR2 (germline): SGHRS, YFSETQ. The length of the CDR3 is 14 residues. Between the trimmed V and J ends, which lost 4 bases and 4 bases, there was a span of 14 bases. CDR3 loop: CASSPATLSYGYTF. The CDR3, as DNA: TGCGCCAGCAGCCCCGCGACACTCTCCTATGGCTACACCTTC.

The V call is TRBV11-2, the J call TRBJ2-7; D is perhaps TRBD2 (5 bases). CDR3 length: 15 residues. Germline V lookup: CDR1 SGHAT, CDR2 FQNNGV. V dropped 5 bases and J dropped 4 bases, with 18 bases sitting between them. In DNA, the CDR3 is TGTGCCAGCAGCATCATCCCGGGATACCATTACGAGCAGTACTTC. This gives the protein CASSIIPGYHYEQYF.

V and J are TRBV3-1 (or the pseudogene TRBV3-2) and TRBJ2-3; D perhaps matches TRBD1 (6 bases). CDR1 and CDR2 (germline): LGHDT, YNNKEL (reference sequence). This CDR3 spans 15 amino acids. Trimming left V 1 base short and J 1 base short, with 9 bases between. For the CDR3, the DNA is TGTGCCAGCAGCCAAGGGCAGGGGCGCACAGATACGCAGTATTTT. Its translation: CASSQGQGRTDTQYF.

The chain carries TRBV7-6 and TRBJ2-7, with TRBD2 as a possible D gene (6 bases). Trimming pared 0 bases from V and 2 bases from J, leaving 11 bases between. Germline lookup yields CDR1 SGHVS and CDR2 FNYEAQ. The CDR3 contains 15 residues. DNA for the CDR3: TGTGCCAGCAGCTTAGCGCTCGGCGGGACCTACGAGCAGTACTTC. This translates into CASSLALGGTYEQYF.

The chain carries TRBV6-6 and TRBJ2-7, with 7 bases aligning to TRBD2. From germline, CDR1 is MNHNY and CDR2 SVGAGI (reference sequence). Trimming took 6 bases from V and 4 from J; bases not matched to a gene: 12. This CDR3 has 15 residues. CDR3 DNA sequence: TGTGCCAGCAGGATACCGGGGGGATTCTCTTACGAGCAGTACTTC. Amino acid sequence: CASRIPGGFSYEQYF.

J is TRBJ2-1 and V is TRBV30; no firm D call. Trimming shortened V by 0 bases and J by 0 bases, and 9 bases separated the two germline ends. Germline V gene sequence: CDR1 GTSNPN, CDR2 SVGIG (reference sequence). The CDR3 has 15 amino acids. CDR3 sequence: CAWSVRTSSYNEQFF. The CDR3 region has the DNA TGTGCCTGGAGTGTACGGACGAGCTCCTACAATGAGCAGTTCTTC.

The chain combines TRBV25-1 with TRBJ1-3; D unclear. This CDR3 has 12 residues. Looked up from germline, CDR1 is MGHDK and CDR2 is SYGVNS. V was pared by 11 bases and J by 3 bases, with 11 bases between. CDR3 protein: CAARGGGNTIYF. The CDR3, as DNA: TGTGCCGCCCGGGGAGGTGGAAACACCATATATTTT.

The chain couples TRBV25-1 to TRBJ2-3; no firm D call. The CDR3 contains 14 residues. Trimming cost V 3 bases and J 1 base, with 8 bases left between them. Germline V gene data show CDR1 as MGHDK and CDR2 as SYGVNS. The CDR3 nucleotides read TGTGCCAGCAGTGAGCCGGTGGGCACAGATACGCAGTATTTT. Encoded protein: CASSEPVGTDTQYF.

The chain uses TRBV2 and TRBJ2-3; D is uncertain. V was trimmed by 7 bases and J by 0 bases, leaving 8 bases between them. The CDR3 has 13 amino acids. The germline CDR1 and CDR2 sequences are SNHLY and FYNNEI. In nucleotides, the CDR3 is TGTGCCAGCACTCCCTCTAGCACAGATACGCAGTATTTT. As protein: CASTPSSTDTQYF. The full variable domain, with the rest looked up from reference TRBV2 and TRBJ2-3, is EPEVTQTPSHQVTQMGQEVILRCVPISNHLYFYWYRQILGQKVEFLVSFYNNEISEKSEIFDDQFSVERPDGSNFTLKIRSTKLEDSAMYFCASTPSSTDTQYFGPGTRLTVL.

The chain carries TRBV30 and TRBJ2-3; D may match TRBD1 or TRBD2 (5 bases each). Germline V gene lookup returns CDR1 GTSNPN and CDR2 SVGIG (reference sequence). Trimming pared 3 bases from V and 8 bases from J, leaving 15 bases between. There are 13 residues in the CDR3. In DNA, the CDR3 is TGTGCCTGGAGCCAAGAGGGGCGCGGTACGCAGTATTTT. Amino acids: CAWSQEGRGTQYF.

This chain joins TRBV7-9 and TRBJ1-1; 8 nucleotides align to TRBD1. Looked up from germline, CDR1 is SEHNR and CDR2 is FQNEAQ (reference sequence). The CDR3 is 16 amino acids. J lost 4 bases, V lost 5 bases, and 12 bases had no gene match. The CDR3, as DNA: TGTGCCAGCAGCAAGAGAGGGACAGGAAAGGGCACTGAAGCTTTCTTT. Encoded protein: CASSKRGTGKGTEAFF.

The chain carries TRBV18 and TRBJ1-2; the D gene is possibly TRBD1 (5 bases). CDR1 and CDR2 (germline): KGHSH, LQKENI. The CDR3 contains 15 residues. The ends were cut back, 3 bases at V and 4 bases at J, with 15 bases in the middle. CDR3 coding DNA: TGTGCCAGCTCACCGACCCCGGGGGAGGCCTATGGCTACACCTTC. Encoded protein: CASSPTPGEAYGYTF.

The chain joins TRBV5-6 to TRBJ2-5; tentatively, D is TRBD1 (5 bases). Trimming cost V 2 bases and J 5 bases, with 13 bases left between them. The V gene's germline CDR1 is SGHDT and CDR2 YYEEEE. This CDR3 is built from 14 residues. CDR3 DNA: TGTGCCAGCAGCTTCACCGCCAGGGTTGAGACCCAGTACTTC. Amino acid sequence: CASSFTARVETQYF.